The rows below give T cell receptor beta chains drawn from one sample of a study of technical replicates of blood from a handful of donors. The method was immunoSEQ multiplex PCR; TCRdb's version includes in-frame clones alone and lacks a portion of them. Here the sample spans under 90,000 clones, approximately 97% being singletons. The sample consisted of T cells isolated from PBMCs. Receptor source: a human donor in good health. Both conserved end residues are part of each CDR3. Each record gives: CDR3 protein, V gene.

CDR3: CASSSRGNNQPQHF
V: TRBV7-8

CDR3: CASSPRTVSYNEQFF
V: TRBV6-5

CDR3: CASSQYSRDRAETQYF
V: TRBV5-1

CDR3: CASSQSGRRGEKLFF
V: TRBV4-2

CDR3: CASSVGSSGRGETQYF
V: TRBV9

CDR3: CASSSLLGREQFF
V: TRBV11-2

CDR3: CASSKQGAGEPQHF
V: TRBV7-6

CDR3: CASSSNTGGYEQYF
V: TRBV13

CDR3: CASGYGTAEAFF
V: TRBV12-5

CDR3: CASSENRERNQPQHF
V: TRBV2

CDR3: CASSRQGWYGYTF
V: TRBV6-5

CDR3: CASTRYGIPYEQYF
V: TRBV11-2

CDR3: CASSPGQVGRDGYTF
V: TRBV19

CDR3: CASSPADGGGTEAFF
V: TRBV7-3

CDR3: CASSIEPLAEKLFF
V: TRBV19

CDR3: CASSPRLAGSYEQYF
V: TRBV28

CDR3: CASSPDRGVLAFF
V: TRBV18

CDR3: CASSLDSSVGELFF
V: TRBV11-3

CDR3: CASSLVGGRNTEAFF
V: TRBV5-4

CDR3: CASSPRDFGNPTEAFF
V: TRBV18

CDR3: CASSGGRGYEQYF
V: TRBV5-6

CDR3: CASSEQNGAPNEQFF
V: TRBV6-1